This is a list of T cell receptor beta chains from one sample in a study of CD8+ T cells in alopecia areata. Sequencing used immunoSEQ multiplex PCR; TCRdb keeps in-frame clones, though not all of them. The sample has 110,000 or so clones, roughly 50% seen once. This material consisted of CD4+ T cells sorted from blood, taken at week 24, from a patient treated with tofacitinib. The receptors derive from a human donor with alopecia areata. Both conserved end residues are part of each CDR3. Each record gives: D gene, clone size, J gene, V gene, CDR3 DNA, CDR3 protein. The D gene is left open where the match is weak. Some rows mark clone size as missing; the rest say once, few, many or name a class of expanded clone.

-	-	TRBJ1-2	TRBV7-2	TGTGCCAGCAGCTTACGGGACGTCGCACTCTTC	CASSLRDVALF
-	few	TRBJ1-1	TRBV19	TGTGCCAGTAGTATAGGAGGAGACACCGAAGCTTTCTTT	CASSIGGDTEAFF
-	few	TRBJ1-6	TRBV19	TGTGCCAGTAGTATTCGGGGAGTCAGCCTCCACTTT	CASSIRGVSLHF
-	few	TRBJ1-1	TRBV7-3	TGTGCCAGCAGCTTGGACAGGAACACTGAAGCTTTCTTT	CASSLDRNTEAFF
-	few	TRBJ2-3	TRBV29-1	TGCAGCGTTGAACGTCTGTCAGAACTCCAAGATACGCAGTATTTT	CSVERLSELQDTQYF
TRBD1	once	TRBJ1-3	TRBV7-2	TGTGCCAGCACCATCGGGACAGTAGTAGACACCATATATTTT	CASTIGTVVDTIYF
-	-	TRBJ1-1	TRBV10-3	TGTGCCACCTCTCCGGCGCAGGGTGCAGCTTTCTTT	CATSPAQGAAFF
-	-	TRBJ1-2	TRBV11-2	TGTGCCAGCAGGACTTACCGACAGGCGGCTAACTATGGCTACACCTTC	CASRTYRQAANYGYTF
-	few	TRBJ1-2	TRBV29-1	TGCAGCGTTGGGGGAACCGGGGCCTATGGCTACACCTTC	CSVGGTGAYGYTF
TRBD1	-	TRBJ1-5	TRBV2	TGTGCCAGCAGTTCCGGGCCAGGGGGAGGGGTAGGGCAGCCCCAGCATTTT	CASSSGPGGGVGQPQHF
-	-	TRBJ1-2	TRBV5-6	TGTGCCAGCAGCTTGACCGGGACGCACTATGGCTACACCTTC	CASSLTGTHYGYTF
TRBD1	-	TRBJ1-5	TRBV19	TGTGCCAGTAGCCCGGGACAGGGAGTCAATCAGCCCCAGCATTTT	CASSPGQGVNQPQHF
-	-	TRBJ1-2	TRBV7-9	TGTGCCAGCAGCTTAGATGGGGGGCTCGGTGGCTACACCTTC	CASSLDGGLGGYTF
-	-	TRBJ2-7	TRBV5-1	TGCGCCAGCAGCTTGAATCCTAGTGCCTCCTACGAGCAGTACTTC	CASSLNPSASYEQYF
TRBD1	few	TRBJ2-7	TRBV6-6	TGTGCCAGCAGTCCCGCAGCAGGGACAGGGATCTACGAGCAGTACTTC	CASSPAAGTGIYEQYF
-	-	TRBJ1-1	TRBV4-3	TGCGCCAGCAGCCAAGCCCCTGGGAGGGCCAGGTACACTGAAGCTTTCTTT	CASSQAPGRARYTEAFF
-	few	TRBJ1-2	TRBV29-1	TGCAGCGGGGGCGGGCTTAACTATGGCTACACCTTC	CSGGGLNYGYTF
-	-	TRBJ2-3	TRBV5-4	TGTGCCAGCAGCTTGGGGACCTCGGGAACAGATACGCAGTATTTT	CASSLGTSGTDTQYF
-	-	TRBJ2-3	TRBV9	TGTGCCAGCAATGGTGGTGCAGATACGCAGTATTTT	CASNGGADTQYF
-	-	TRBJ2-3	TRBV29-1	TGCAGCGTTGACAGTGCCGCCACAGATACGCAGTATTTT	CSVDSAATDTQYF
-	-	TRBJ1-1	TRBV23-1	TGCGCCAGCAGTGAGTTTCAGGGGATCGCTGAAGCTTTCTTT	CASSEFQGIAEAFF
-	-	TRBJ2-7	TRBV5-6	TGTGCCAGCAGCTTGTGGCTGACGGGTAGGGACGAGCAGTACTTC	CASSLWLTGRDEQYF
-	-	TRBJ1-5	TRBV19	TGTGCCAGTAGAACGGCGGGGGTCTCGAGCAATCAGCCCCAGCATTTT	CASRTAGVSSNQPQHF
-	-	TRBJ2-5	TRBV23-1	TGCGCCAGCAGTCAACCCGTCAAACAAGAGACCCAGTACTTC	CASSQPVKQETQYF
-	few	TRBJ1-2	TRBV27	TGTGCCACCTGGCCAAATCCCGGGAATGGCTACACCTTC	CATWPNPGNGYTF
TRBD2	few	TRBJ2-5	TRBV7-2	TGTGCCAGCAGCTTATCGGCGGGGGAGGAGACCCAGTACTTC	CASSLSAGEETQYF
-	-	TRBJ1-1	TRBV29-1	TGCAGCTCGACCTGGACTAACACTGAAGCTTTCTTT	CSSTWTNTEAFF
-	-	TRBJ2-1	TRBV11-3	TGTGCCAGCAGCTTAACCGGGGGACCTTACAATGAGCAGTTCTTC	CASSLTGGPYNEQFF
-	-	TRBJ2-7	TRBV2	TGTGCCAGCAGTCGCCCTCTGGCCTCCGAGCAGTACTTC	CASSRPLASEQYF
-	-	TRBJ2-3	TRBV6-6	TGTGCCAGCAGAAATCGACAGACAGATACGCAGTATTTT	CASRNRQTDTQYF
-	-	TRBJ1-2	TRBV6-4	TGTGCCAGCAGTGCAGGATTGAACTATGGCTACACCTTC	CASSAGLNYGYTF
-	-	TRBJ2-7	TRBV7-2	TGTGCCAGCAGCCCCCAAGCAGGGCGGAACGAGCAGTACTTC	CASSPQAGRNEQYF
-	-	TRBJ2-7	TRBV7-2	TGTGCCAGCAGCTTAGAGGTTCAAGCCCCCATCGAGCAGTACTTC	CASSLEVQAPIEQYF
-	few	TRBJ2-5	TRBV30	TGTGCCTGGAGCTGGGTCGGGCAGACCCAGTACTTC	CAWSWVGQTQYF
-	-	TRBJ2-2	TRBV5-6	TGTGCCAGCAGCTATTTAGGGTCGAACACCGGGGAGCTGTTTTTT	CASSYLGSNTGELFF
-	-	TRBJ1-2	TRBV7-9	TGTGCCAGCAGCGGAGGTGGTGGCTACACCTTC	CASSGGGGYTF
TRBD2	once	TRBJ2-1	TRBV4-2	TGTGCCAGCAGCCAAGATTTGGTAGCGGGGGTCAGTGAGCAGTTCTTC	CASSQDLVAGVSEQFF
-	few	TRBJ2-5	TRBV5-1	TGCGCCAGCAGGATACAGACCCTTGGGGAGACCCAGTACTTC	CASRIQTLGETQYF
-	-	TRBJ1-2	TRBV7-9	TGTGCCAGCAGTCCGGAAGCTCTTTATGGCTACACCTTC	CASSPEALYGYTF
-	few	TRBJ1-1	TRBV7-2	TGTGCCAGCAGCGCCGGGGGACCCCGGGAGACTGAAGCTTTCTTT	CASSAGGPRETEAFF
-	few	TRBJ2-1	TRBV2	TGTGCCAGCACCTTACTAGGGGGAAGAAATGAGCAGTTCTTC	CASTLLGGRNEQFF
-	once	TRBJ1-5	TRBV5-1	TGCGCCAGCAGCTTGAGTATCGAACAGCCCCAGCATTTT	CASSLSIEQPQHF
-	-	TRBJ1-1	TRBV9	TGTGCCAGCAGCGTACTTAAGGGGTTCAGTGAAGCTTTCTTT	CASSVLKGFSEAFF
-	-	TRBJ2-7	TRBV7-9	TGTGCCAGCAGCTCCCGGAGCCTAGCTGAGGAGCAGTACTTC	CASSSRSLAEEQYF
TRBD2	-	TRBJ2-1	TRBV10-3	TGTGCCATCAGTGAGTCGACTAGCGTTCGTAATGAGCAGTTCTTC	CAISESTSVRNEQFF
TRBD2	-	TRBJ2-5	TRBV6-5	TGTGCCAGCAGGAGCGGGGGGGCTGGTGAGACCCAGTACTTC	CASRSGGAGETQYF
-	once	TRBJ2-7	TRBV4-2	TGTGCCAGCAGCCAGGGGGACCAGTCCCCCCAGCAGTACTTC	CASSQGDQSPQQYF
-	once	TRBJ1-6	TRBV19	TGTGCCAGTAGTATGGTACAGGATAATTCACCCCTCCACTTT	CASSMVQDNSPLHF
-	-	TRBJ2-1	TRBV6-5	TGTGCCAGCAGTTTCCATAGCTCCGAGCAGTTCTTC	CASSFHSSEQFF
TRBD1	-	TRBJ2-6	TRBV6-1	TGTGCCAGCAGTGACCGACAGGGGGTTTCCCCGAGGGGGGCCAACGTCCTGACTTTC	CASSDRQGVSPRGANVLTF
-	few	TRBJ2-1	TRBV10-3	TGTGCCATCAGTGAGTCGACCCCCGAATCCTACAATGAGCAGTTCTTC	CAISESTPESYNEQFF
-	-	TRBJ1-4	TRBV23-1	TGCGCCAGCAGTCCGATCCGAAAGGGGATTGGGAAGAGTAAAGATGAAAAACTGTTTTTT	CASSPIRKGIGKSKDEKLFF
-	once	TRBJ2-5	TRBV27	TGTGCCAGCAGTTCCCGGGTCGGGACCCAGTACTTC	CASSSRVGTQYF
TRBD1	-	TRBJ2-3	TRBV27	TGTGCCAGCACCCCACAGGGGACAGATACGCAGTATTTT	CASTPQGTDTQYF
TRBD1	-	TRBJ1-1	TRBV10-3	TGTGCCACCCAAGACCGACAGGGGGACACTGAAGCTTTCTTT	CATQDRQGDTEAFF
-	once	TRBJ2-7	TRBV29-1	TGCAGCGCCAGGACGGTCTCCTACGAGCAGTACTTC	CSARTVSYEQYF
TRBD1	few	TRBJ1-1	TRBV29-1	TGCAGCGTTGGGGACAGCACATGGGGGACTGAAGCTTTCTTT	CSVGDSTWGTEAFF